One sample yielded the 13 T cell receptor beta chains listed below, sequenced in a study of blood T cell repertoires in COVID-19. The repertoire was sequenced with immunoSEQ multiplex PCR; TCRdb's copy has only in-frame clones and lacks some. Among 200,000 to 250,000 clones listed, 88% were seen once. What was sequenced was PBMCs or T cells enriched from blood (not recorded which). The receptors were sampled from a woman aged 45-60 years with acute COVID-19.

V is TRBV28 and J is TRBJ2-3; 7 bases are shared with TRBD1. Germline CDR1 and CDR2: MDHEN and SYDVKM. Trimming removed 8 bases from V and 6 bases from J; junction bases left unmatched: 14. This CDR3 comprises 15 residues. The CDR3 reads CASGLRGPLGDTQYF. In DNA form, the CDR3 reads TGTGCCAGCGGTCTGAGGGGGCCCCTGGGGGATACGCAGTATTTT.

This clone has only a few counts. The rearrangement joins TRBV15 to TRBJ2-2, with D perhaps matching TRBD1 (5 bases). V was pared by 3 bases and J by 0 bases, with 5 bases between. Germline CDR1 and CDR2: LNHNV and YYDKDF (reference sequence). This CDR3 region has 14 residues. The CDR3 coding sequence is TGTGCCACCAGCAGGACAGCGAACACCGGGGAGCTGTTTTTT. It encodes CATSRTANTGELFF.

The rearrangement uses TRBV18 and TRBJ1-1; D is unresolved. In germline, CDR1 is KGHSH, CDR2 LQKENI. Trimming pared 2 bases from V and 0 bases from J, leaving 10 bases between. This CDR3 contains 15 residues. The CDR3 reads CASSPRSQVNTEAFF. Here the CDR3 DNA reads TGTGCCAGCTCACCAAGGTCTCAGGTGAACACTGAAGCTTTCTTT.

The V and J genes are TRBV5-4 and TRBJ2-1; 8 nucleotides align to TRBD1. The V gene's germline CDR1 is SGHNT and CDR2 YYREEE (reference sequence). The CDR3 consists of 16 residues. Trimming took 4 bases from V and 1 from J; bases not matched to a gene: 7. Here the CDR3 DNA reads TGTGCCAGCAGCGTAGGTCGGGACAGGTCCTACAATGAGCAGTTCTTC. Translated, it gives CASSVGRDRSYNEQFF. The full variable domain, its missing parts supplied by reference TRBV5-4 and TRBJ2-1, is ETGVTQSPTHLIKTRGQQVTLRCSSQSGHNTVSWYQQALGQGPQFIFQYYREEENGRGNFPPRFSGLQFPNYSSELNVNALELDDSALYLCASSVGRDRSYNEQFFGPGTRLTVL.

The chain carries TRBV5-6 and TRBJ2-7; no reliable D call. Deletions cut 0 bases from V and 4 bases from J, with 11 bases between. The germline V gene has CDR1 SGHDT and CDR2 YYEEEE. The CDR3 totals 14 residues. The CDR3 loop reads CASSLGGRYYEQYF. The CDR3 nucleotides are TGTGCCAGCAGCTTGGGAGGTCGATATTACGAGCAGTACTTC.

The sample holds a few counts of this clone. The chain links TRBV6-5 to TRBJ2-3; 9 bases line up with TRBD1. The CDR3 covers 14 residues. The germline gives CDR1 MNHEY, CDR2 SVGAGI. The J segment lost 3 bases and the V segment lost 7 bases, leaving 5 bases of the junction unmatched. In DNA form, the CDR3 reads TGTGCCAGCACCTCGGGACAGGGAACAGATACGCAGTATTTT. Protein product: CASTSGQGTDTQYF.

The chain links TRBV7-2 to TRBJ2-3; TRBD1 agrees at 9 bases. This CDR3 is built from 16 residues. V shed 5 bases, J shed 6 bases, and the junction held 12 bases outside the gene matches. Germline V gene data show CDR1 as SGHTA and CDR2 as FQGNSA. The CDR3 DNA sequence: TGTGCCAGCAGCCTCTCCGGGACAGGGTCAGCTGATACGCAGTATTTT. Its protein product is CASSLSGTGSADTQYF.

The rearrangement uses TRBV28 and TRBJ2-7, with 12 bases identical to TRBD2. CDR3 size: 15 residues. V was pared by 4 bases and J by 4 bases, with 5 bases of the junction left unmatched. Looked up from germline, CDR1 is MDHEN and CDR2 is SYDVKM. CDR3 loop: CASSSSGREGYEQYF. DNA of the CDR3: TGTGCCAGCAGTTCTAGCGGGAGGGAGGGTTACGAGCAGTACTTC.

This clone showed up just a few times. The chain is built from TRBV9 and TRBJ1-2; D is unclear. The CDR3 consists of 13 residues. In germline, CDR1 is SGDLS, CDR2 YYNGEE. Between the trimmed V and J ends, which lost 1 base and 8 bases, there was a span of 12 bases. The CDR3 sequence: CASSVSGVRGYTF. The CDR3 region has the DNA TGTGCCAGCAGCGTATCGGGAGTACGAGGCTACACCTTC. Full variable domain (outside the CDR3, taken from reference TRBV9 and TRBJ1-2): DSGVTQTPKHLITATGQRVTLRCSPRSGDLSVYWYQQSLDQGLQFLIQYYNGEERAKGNILERFSAQQFPDLHSELNLSSLELGDSALYFCASSVSGVRGYTFGSGTRLTVV.

The chain has TRBV4-1 and TRBJ1-3, with D uncertain. Trimming stripped 4 bases from V and 3 bases from J, with 10 bases between. The CDR3 loop spans 14 amino acids. Per germline, CDR1 MGHRA and CDR2 YSYEKL. The CDR3 DNA follows: TGCGCCAGCAGCCCGCTAAAAAGTGGAAACACCATATATTTT. It encodes CASSPLKSGNTIYF.

V and J are TRBV28 and TRBJ2-7; 7 bases are a match to TRBD1. J was trimmed by 6 bases and V by 2 bases; bases with no gene match: 7. CDR3 length: 14 residues. Germline CDR1 is MDHEN and CDR2 is SYDVKM. The CDR3, as DNA: TGTGCCAGCAGTTTAGACGGGACAGTCCCCGAGCAGTACTTC. Protein product: CASSLDGTVPEQYF.

This chain uses TRBV6-2 or TRBV6-3 with TRBJ2-7, with TRBD2 matching over 7 bases. Germline trimming cut 6 bases from V and 4 bases from J; bases unmatched to any gene: 9. The CDR3 spans 14 residues. The V gene's germline CDR1 is MNHEY and CDR2 SVGEGT. DNA for the CDR3: TGTGCCAGCAGCCCTTTGGAGGGAGGGTACGAGCAGTACTTC. Translating gives CASSPLEGGYEQYF.

The V gene is TRBV28, the J gene TRBJ1-3; 9 bases are shared with TRBD1. This CDR3 spans 16 amino acids. The germline V gene encodes CDR1 MDHEN and CDR2 SYDVKM. With V trimmed by 7 bases and J by 2 bases, 9 bases remained unmatched. CDR3 loop: CASKYRDRAAGNTIYF. The CDR3 DNA reads TGTGCCAGCAAGTACAGGGACAGGGCGGCTGGAAACACCATATATTTT.